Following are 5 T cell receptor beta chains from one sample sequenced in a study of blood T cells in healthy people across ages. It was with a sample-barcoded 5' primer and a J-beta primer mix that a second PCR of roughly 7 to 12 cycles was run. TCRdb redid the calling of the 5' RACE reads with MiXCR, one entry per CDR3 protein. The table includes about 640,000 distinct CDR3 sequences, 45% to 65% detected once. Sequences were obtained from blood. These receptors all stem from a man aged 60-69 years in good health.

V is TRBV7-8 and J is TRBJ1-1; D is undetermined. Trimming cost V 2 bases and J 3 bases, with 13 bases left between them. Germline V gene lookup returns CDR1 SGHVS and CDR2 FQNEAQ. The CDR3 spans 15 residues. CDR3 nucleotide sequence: TGTGCCAGCAGCTTATCGGCAGGCCAATACACTGAAGCTTTCTTT. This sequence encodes CASSLSAGQYTEAFF.

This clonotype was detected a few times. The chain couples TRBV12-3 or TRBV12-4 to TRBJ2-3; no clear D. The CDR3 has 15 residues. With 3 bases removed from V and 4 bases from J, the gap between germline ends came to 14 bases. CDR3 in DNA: TGTGCCAGCAGTTTTGAGGCCCACCAAGCAGATACGCAGTATTTT. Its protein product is CASSFEAHQADTQYF.

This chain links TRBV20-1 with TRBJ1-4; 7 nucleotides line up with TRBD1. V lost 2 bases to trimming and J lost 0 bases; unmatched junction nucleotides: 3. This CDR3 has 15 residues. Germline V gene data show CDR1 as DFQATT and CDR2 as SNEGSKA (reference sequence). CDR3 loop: CSARQGVTTNEKLFF. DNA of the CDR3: TGCAGTGCTAGACAGGGGGTTACAACTAATGAAAAACTGTTTTTT.

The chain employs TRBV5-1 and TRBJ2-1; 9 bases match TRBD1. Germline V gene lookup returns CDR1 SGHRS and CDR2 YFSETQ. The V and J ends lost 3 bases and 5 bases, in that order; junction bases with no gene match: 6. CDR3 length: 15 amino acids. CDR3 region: CASSSTGGLNNEQFF. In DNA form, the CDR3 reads TGCGCCAGCAGCTCCACAGGGGGCCTGAACAATGAGCAGTTCTTC.

CDR3 sequence reads: CASRVSLAGGTYEQYF. CDR3 DNA sequence: TGTGCCAGCAGAGTTTCTCTAGCGGGGGGGACCTACGAGCAGTACTTC. V and J are TRBV27 and TRBJ2-7, with 12 bases fitting TRBD2. Germline loops: CDR1 MNHEY, CDR2 SMNVEV (reference sequence). CDR3 length equals 16 residues. Trimming cost V 6 bases and J 2 bases; bases outside gene matches: 8.